This is a list of T cell receptor beta chains from one sample in a study of beta chain features in type 1 diabetes. Produced via immunoSEQ multiplex PCR; TCRdb's table is partial and in-frame only. The sample has fewer than 250,000 clones, roughly 15% seen once. The sequenced material came from naive CD4+ T cells from blood. These receptors all come from a woman between 35 and 50 years old in good health. The CDR3 runs from the conserved cysteine through the conserved F or W. The D gene is left open where the match is weak. Clone size, where shown, is once, few, many, or a class for clones that have expanded.

>-|TRBJ1-2|TRBV2|-
CASEQGSYGYTF
TGTGCCAGCGAACAGGGTTCCTATGGCTACACCTTC
>few|TRBJ2-2|TRBV11-2|-
CASSLDPSTGELFF
TGTGCCAGCAGCTTAGATCCCTCCACCGGGGAGCTGTTTTTT
>-|TRBJ2-1|TRBV7-2|-
CASSLALIDNEQFF
TGTGCCAGCAGCTTAGCGCTTATAGACAATGAGCAGTTCTTC
>-|TRBJ2-3|TRBV18|TRBD1
CASSPLARGTDTQYF
TGTGCCAGCTCACCACTTGCCAGGGGGACAGATACGCAGTATTTT
>-|TRBJ2-7|TRBV5-1|-
CASSLPGYPYEQYF
TGCGCCAGCAGCTTGCCAGGGTACCCCTACGAGCAGTACTTC
>few|TRBJ1-1|TRBV29-1|-
CSVEGHPGTEAFF
TGCAGCGTTGAAGGGCACCCTGGCACTGAAGCTTTCTTT
>-|TRBJ2-2|TRBV4-1|-
CASRQDRGGELFF
TGCGCCAGCAGACAAGATCGGGGCGGGGAGCTGTTTTTT
>few|TRBJ1-1|TRBV9|-
CASSVVGGAENTEAFF
TGTGCCAGCAGCGTAGTAGGAGGGGCTGAAAACACTGAAGCTTTCTTT
>few|TRBJ1-2|TRBV5-1|TRBD1
CASSLARTGPYGYTF
TGCGCCAGCAGCTTGGCAAGGACAGGGCCATATGGCTACACCTTC
>few|TRBJ1-2|TRBV10-1|TRBD1
CASSESSSGGTSSYTF
TGCGCCAGCAGTGAGTCAAGTTCAGGGGGAACCTCGAGCTACACCTTC
>-|TRBJ1-6|TRBV5-6|TRBD1
CASSPQGVPSPLHF
TGTGCCAGCAGCCCACAGGGGGTCCCTTCACCCCTCCACTTT
>-|TRBJ1-2|TRBV6-5|-
CASSYDRRGGVTF
TGTGCCAGCAGTTATGACAGACGGGGGGGGGTGACCTTC
>-|TRBJ2-3|TRBV27|-
CASSLARDTDTQYF
TGTGCCAGCAGTTTAGCGAGGGACACAGATACGCAGTATTTT
>-|TRBJ1-5|TRBV7-6|-
CASSLKQGDFSNQPQHF
TGTGCCAGCAGCTTAAAGCAGGGTGATTTTAGCAATCAGCCCCAGCATTTT
>-|TRBJ2-4|TRBV19|-
CASVGGRDAKNIQYF
TGTGCCAGTGTAGGGGGGAGGGACGCCAAAAACATTCAGTACTTC
>-|TRBJ1-2|TRBV9|-
CASSNRQAYGYTF
TGTGCCAGCAGCAACCGACAGGCCTATGGCTACACCTTC
>-|TRBJ2-5|TRBV7-9|TRBD2
CASSLGRLAVPQETQYF
TGTGCCAGCAGCTTAGGCCGGCTAGCGGTACCCCAAGAGACCCAGTACTTC
>few|TRBJ2-1|TRBV7-9|TRBD2
CASMTSGGTGEQFF
TGTGCCAGCATGACTAGCGGGGGGACGGGTGAGCAGTTCTTC
>-|TRBJ2-3|TRBV7-6|-
CASSFGGPIGTDTQYF
TGTGCCAGCAGCTTCGGCGGGCCGATTGGCACAGATACGCAGTATTTT
>-|TRBJ2-5|TRBV4-3|-
CASSQENWTRIGEARETQYF
TGCGCCAGCAGCCAGGAGAATTGGACTCGGATAGGCGAGGCACGGGAGACCCAGTACTTC
>-|TRBJ1-5|TRBV19|-
CASSVGGNQPQHF
TGTGCCAGTAGCGTCGGAGGAAATCAGCCCCAGCATTTT
>-|TRBJ1-6|TRBV2|-
CASSRGSSYNSPLHF
TGTGCCAGCAGTAGGGGAAGCTCCTATAATTCACCCCTCCACTTT
>few|TRBJ2-3|TRBV2|TRBD2
CASSVQRGPSTTDTQYF
TGTGCCAGCAGTGTCCAGCGGGGCCCTTCTACCACAGATACGCAGTATTTT